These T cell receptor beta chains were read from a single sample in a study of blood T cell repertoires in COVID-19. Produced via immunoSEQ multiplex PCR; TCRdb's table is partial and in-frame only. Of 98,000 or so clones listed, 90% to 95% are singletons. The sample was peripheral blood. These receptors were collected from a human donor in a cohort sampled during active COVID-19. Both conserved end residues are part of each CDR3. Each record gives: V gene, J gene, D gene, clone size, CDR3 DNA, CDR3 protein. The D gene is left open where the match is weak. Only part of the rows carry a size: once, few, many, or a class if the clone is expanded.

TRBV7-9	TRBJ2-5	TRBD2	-	TGTGCCAGCAGCCCCGGGACTAGCGGCCAAGAGACCCAGTACTTC	CASSPGTSGQETQYF
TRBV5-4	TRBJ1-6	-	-	TGTGCCAGCAGCTTCCGAGGGGGTAATTCACCCCTCCACTTT	CASSFRGGNSPLHF
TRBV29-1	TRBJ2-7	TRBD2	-	TGCAGCGCGCTAGCGGGAGGGGCGCAGTACTTC	CSALAGGAQYF
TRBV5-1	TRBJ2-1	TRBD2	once	TGCGCCAGCAGCTTGACTAGCGGCTCAATGCAGTTCTTC	CASSLTSGSMQFF
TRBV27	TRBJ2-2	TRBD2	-	TGTGCCAGCCGGGGGACTAGCGATTACGGGGAGCTGTTTTTT	CASRGTSDYGELFF
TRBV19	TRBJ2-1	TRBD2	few	TGTGCCAGTAGAAGACTAGCGGGAGACTGGAATGAGCAGTTCTTC	CASRRLAGDWNEQFF
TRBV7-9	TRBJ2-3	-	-	TGTGCCAGCAGCCCCTTCTCCACAGATACGCAGTATTTT	CASSPFSTDTQYF
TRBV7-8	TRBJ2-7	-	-	TGTGCCAGCCAGGGGACCCGTGGGAGCCCCTACGAGCAGTACTTC	CASQGTRGSPYEQYF
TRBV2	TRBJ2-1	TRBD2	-	TGTGCCAGCGTGAGCGGGAGGATCGACTACAATGAGCAGTTCTTC	CASVSGRIDYNEQFF
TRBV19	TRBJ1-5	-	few	TGTGCCAGTAGAAAAACAGGGATCTATAGCAATCAGCCCCAGCATTTT	CASRKTGIYSNQPQHF
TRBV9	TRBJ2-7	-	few	TGTGCCAGCAGCGTAGAAGCTAGCCAGGCCTACGAGCAGTACTTC	CASSVEASQAYEQYF
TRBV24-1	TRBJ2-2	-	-	TGTGCCACCAGTGATTTTACAGGCCCGTACAGGAAGACCGGGGAGCTGTTTTTT	CATSDFTGPYRKTGELFF
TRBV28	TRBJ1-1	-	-	TGTGCCAGCAGTTTGCTAAACACTGAAGCTTTCTTT	CASSLLNTEAFF
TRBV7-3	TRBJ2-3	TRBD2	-	TGTGCCAGCGGCCAGACTAGCGGGGGAACAGATACGCAGTATTTT	CASGQTSGGTDTQYF
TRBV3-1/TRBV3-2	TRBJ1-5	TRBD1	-	TGTGCCAGCAGCCCCAAGGGACAGTATAGCAATCAGCCCCAGCATTTT	CASSPKGQYSNQPQHF
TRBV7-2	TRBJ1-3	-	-	TGTGCCAGCAGCGCCCAGGGGCTCGGAAACACCATATATTTT	CASSAQGLGNTIYF
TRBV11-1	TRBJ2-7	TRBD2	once	TGTGCCAGCAGCTTAGGGAGCGGGGGATACGAGCAGTACTTC	CASSLGSGGYEQYF
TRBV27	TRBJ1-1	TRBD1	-	TGTGCCAGCAGTTTAACAGACAGGGTCACTGAAGCTTTCTTT	CASSLTDRVTEAFF
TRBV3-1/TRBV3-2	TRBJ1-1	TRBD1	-	TGTGCCAGCAGGGACAGGGGAGAAGCTTTCTTT	CASRDRGEAFF
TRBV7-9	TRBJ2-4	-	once	TGTGCCAGCAGCTTGGGGGGTGACATTCAGTACTTC	CASSLGGDIQYF
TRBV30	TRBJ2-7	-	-	TGTGCCTGGAGCCTTACCTTCAGGGGGCAGTACTTC	CAWSLTFRGQYF
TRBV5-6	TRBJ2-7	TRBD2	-	TGTGCCAGCAGCTGGCAGCGGGGCTCCTACGAGCAGTACTTC	CASSWQRGSYEQYF
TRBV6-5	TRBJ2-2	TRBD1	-	TGTGCCAGCAGTTACTCGGGGACAGCGAACACCGGGGAGCTGTTTTTT	CASSYSGTANTGELFF
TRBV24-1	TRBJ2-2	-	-	TGTGCCACCAGTGATTTCGGGGGATCGAACGGGGAGCTGTTTTTT	CATSDFGGSNGELFF
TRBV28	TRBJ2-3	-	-	TGTGCCAGCAGTCCTCTTGAAGACTCATACACAGATACGCAGTATTTT	CASSPLEDSYTDTQYF
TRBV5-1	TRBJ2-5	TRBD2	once	TGCGCCAGCAAAAAGGGGAGCGGGAATCGAGGGGAGACCCAGTACTTC	CASKKGSGNRGETQYF
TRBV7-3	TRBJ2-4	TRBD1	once	TGTGCCAGCAACGATAGGGGGCGCCGTCCCGCAGTGAAAAACATTCAGTACTTC	CASNDRGRRPAVKNIQYF
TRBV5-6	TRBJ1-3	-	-	TGTGCCAGCAGCCCTACAGTGGGAAACACCATATATTTT	CASSPTVGNTIYF
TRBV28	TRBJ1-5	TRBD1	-	TGTGCCAGCAGTTTAAGGCAGGGGGTAAGGCCCCAGCATTTT	CASSLRQGVRPQHF
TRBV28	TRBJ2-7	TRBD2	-	TGTGCCACCCGACCGGACGGGAGGGCCTACTACGAGCAGTACTTC	CATRPDGRAYYEQYF
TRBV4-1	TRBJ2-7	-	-	TGCGCCAGCAGCCAAGTGGCGGCTACTCCCTACGAGCAGTACTTC	CASSQVAATPYEQYF
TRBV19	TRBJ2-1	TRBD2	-	TGTGCCAGTAGTATGGGGCTAGCGGGGGGAAATGAGCAGTTCTTC	CASSMGLAGGNEQFF
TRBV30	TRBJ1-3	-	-	TGTGCCTGGCGACATACGAGTGGAAACACCATATATTTT	CAWRHTSGNTIYF
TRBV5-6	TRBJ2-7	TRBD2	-	TGTGCCAGCAGCCAGAGGACTAGCGGGATGTACGAGCAGTACTTC	CASSQRTSGMYEQYF
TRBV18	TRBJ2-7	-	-	TGTGCCAGCTCACAAGGGGAACACTACGAGCAGTACTTC	CASSQGEHYEQYF
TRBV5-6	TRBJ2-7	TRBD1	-	TGTGCCAGCAGCCTCCTGGGACAGGGGGAGGCCTACGAGCAGTACTTC	CASSLLGQGEAYEQYF
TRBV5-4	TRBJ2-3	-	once	TGTGCCAGCAGCCCCCAAAACACAGATACGCAGTATTTT	CASSPQNTDTQYF
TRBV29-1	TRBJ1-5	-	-	TGCAGCGTTGGGACTGGAGGGCAGCCCCAGCATTTT	CSVGTGGQPQHF
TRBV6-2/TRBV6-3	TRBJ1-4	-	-	TGTGCCAGCGGCCTACAGACAGACTATGAAAAACTGTTTTTT	CASGLQTDYEKLFF
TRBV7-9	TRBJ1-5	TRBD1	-	TGTGCCAGCAGCGGGATGGACAGGGTCGGGAGTAGCAATCAGCCCCAGCATTTT	CASSGMDRVGSSNQPQHF
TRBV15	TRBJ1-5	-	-	TGTGCCACCGGTCGACAGAATCAGCCCCAGCATTTT	CATGRQNQPQHF
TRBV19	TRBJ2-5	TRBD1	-	TGTGCCAGTAGATCGCCAAAGGGACAGCAAGAGACCCAGTACTTC	CASRSPKGQQETQYF
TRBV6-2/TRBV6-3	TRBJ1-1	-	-	TGTGCCAGCAGCTCCGATGCCCTCGGCGGCACTGAAGCTTTCTTT	CASSSDALGGTEAFF
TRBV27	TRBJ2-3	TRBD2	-	TGTGCCAGCAGGCTGACTAGCTCAGATACGCAGTATTTT	CASRLTSSDTQYF
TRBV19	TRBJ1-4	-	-	TGTGCCAGTAGTATCCACCACTCAACTAATGAAAAACTGTTTTTT	CASSIHHSTNEKLFF
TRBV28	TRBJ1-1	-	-	TGTGCCAGCAGTTTATACACCTCGGGATTAAACACTGAAGCTTTCTTT	CASSLYTSGLNTEAFF
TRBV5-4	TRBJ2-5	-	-	TGTGCCAGCAGCTTTGGACAATTGTACCAAGAGACCCAGTACTTC	CASSFGQLYQETQYF
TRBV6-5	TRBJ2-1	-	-	TGTGCCAGCAGTTACTCTACTTCAGGGAACAATGAGCAGTTCTTC	CASSYSTSGNNEQFF
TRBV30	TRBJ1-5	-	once	TGTGCCTGCGACAAGGGGCTAGGAGGGAATCAGCCCCAGCATTTT	CACDKGLGGNQPQHF
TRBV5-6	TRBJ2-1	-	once	TGTGCCAGCAGCCCGGTAATGGTCAATGAGCAGTTCTTC	CASSPVMVNEQFF
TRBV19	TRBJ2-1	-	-	TGTGCCAGTACTCGGGACACACTGGGGCCTTACAATGAGCAGTTCTTC	CASTRDTLGPYNEQFF
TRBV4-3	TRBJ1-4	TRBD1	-	TGCGCCAGCAGCCCCGACGCAGGCAGGGGGTATGAAAAACTGTTTTTT	CASSPDAGRGYEKLFF
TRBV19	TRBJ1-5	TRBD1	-	TGTGCCAGTAGTGACGGTGGGACAGGGTTTCAGCCCCAGCATTTT	CASSDGGTGFQPQHF
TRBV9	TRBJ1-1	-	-	TGTGCCAGCAGCGTTGGGCCTCAGGGCGCTGAAGCTTTCTTT	CASSVGPQGAEAFF
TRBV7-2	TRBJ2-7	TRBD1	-	TGTGCCAGCAGCTTAGTGGTCGGCAGGGGGAAATACTTC	CASSLVVGRGKYF
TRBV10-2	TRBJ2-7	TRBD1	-	TGCGCCAGCATGGCGGGACAGGGGAGGGAGCAGTACTTC	CASMAGQGREQYF
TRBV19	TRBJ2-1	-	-	TGTGCCAGTAGTCTGGTCTTCGGAGGGAATGAGCAGTTCTTC	CASSLVFGGNEQFF
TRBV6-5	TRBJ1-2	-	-	TGTGCCAGCAGTTTCTCCGGGGGAGGGACCTATGGCTACACCTTC	CASSFSGGGTYGYTF
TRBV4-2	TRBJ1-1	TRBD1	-	TGTGCCAGCAGCCAACCGATTATCACAGGGGGCTTTAGGAACACTGAAGCTTTCTTT	CASSQPIITGGFRNTEAFF
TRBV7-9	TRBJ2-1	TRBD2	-	TGTGCCAGCAGCAAAACCGGGACTAGCGGGGGTGAGCAGTTCTTC	CASSKTGTSGGEQFF